This paragraph covers one TCR beta chain sequence. A few counts support this clone. Its antigen specificity is not known. There are no base qualities to consult, and no much larger clone falls within one base. The donors were limited-stage small-cell lung cancer patients who had surgical resection in Hangzhou, China, between about 2007 and 2020. Every donor went straight to surgery with no preoperative chemotherapy or radiotherapy, and no donor was given immunotherapy either before or after surgery. All 19 patients in the sequenced cohort were identified as smokers or heavy second-hand smokers. Adjacent normal lung was collected at least 2 cm from the tumor margin and was confirmed morphologically free of malignant cells by two pathologists. To characterize heterogeneity of the T cell repertoire, the study applied multi-region TCR-beta sequencing to resected limited-stage small-cell lung cancers and to tumor-adjacent lung tissue. The AllPrep DNA/RNA FFPE Kit (Qiagen) was used to extract genomic DNA from the FFPE tissue.

These data come from a study of T cells and copy number aberrations in small-cell lung cancer (dated by TCRdb to the early 2020s). About the investigation overall: TCR repertoire sequencing was paired with whole-exome sequencing of the same tumor regions to relate T cell metrics to mutations and copy number aberrations. Tumor TCR data existed for about 17 patients, and around 15 patients had TCR data from both tumor tissue and normal tissue. Here is what the overall study found, with its caveats: All specimens consisted of formalin-fixed paraffin-embedded tissue, which is known to introduce sequencing artifacts. Tumors had lower T-cell density, richness and clonality than adjacent lung tissue, though the difference in density was not significant. The study was limited by a small sample size because surgical resection is uncommon in small-cell lung cancer, and the findings require validation.

Trimming at the junction amounts to 0 bases on V and 8 bases on J, and the germline ends lie 12 bases apart. CDR1 SGHTA and CDR2 FQGTGA were looked up in the germline V gene. Its CDR3 holds 14 amino acids, cysteine through phenylalanine. Left in the record is the CDR3 DNA by itself, 42 bases read in frame from the first base. TCR-beta CDR3 regions were amplified from genomic DNA with the immunoSEQ hsTCRB Kit using multiplexed V- and J-gene primers. Unique DNA barcodes were added in a second PCR, and the samples were pooled together with a negative control and a positive control. Sequencing of the pooled TCR-beta libraries was performed on an Illumina MiSeq using a 150-cycle paired-end protocol. Per the source publication's procedure: Adaptive Biotechnologies processed the raw sequencing data into a report containing normalized, annotated TCR-beta repertoires. T-cell density was calculated by normalizing TCR-beta templates to usable DNA, with usable DNA estimated through amplification of housekeeping genes. Richness counted unique rearrangements, and clonality was defined as 1 minus Pielou's evenness. The table was pulled from immuneACCESS by TCRdb, which kept in-frame rearrangements only. Such tables lose some clones; where checked, under half of the loss comes from unresolved V genes, and the rest has no known cause. V and J calls plus clone size are reproduced from that table; the DNA served to infer D and trimming. This sample holds about 1,500 clones; 85% were observed only once. The ten largest clones take up 6.2% of the sample.

This TCR was recovered from a man aged 60-69 years with small cell lung cancer. Material for sequencing was normal tissue next to the tumor. The chain employs TRBV7-3 and TRBJ2-3, with a weak D call of TRBD2 (7 bases match). The CDR3 amino acid sequence is: CASSLTGGLTTQYF. The nucleotide sequence reads TGTGCCAGCAGCTTAACAGGGGGACTAACTACGCAGTATTTT. The full variable domain, completed from the reference TRBV7-3 and TRBJ2-3 proteins outside the CDR3, reads GAGVSQTPSNKVTEKGKYVELRCDPISGHTALYWYRQSLGQGPEFLIYFQGTGAADDSGLPNDRFFAVRPEGSVSTLKIQRTERGDSAVYLCASSLTGGLTTQYFGPGTRLTVL.